The clone carrying this TCR beta chain occurred a few times. These data belong to a study of identical twins. MiXCR was run by TCRdb on the 5' RACE reads, yielding one entry per CDR3 protein. Of roughly 720,000 distinct CDR3 sequences listed, 15% to 20% were seen once; the top ten hold around 13%. The same sample was also studied in work on T cells expressing NK-cell markers.

The clonotype was recovered from a woman aged 18-30 years in good health. The material sequenced was PBMCs.

CDR3 region: CASSLVGGPGANVLTF. The CDR3 nucleotides are TGCGCCAGCAGCTTGGTTGGGGGGCCTGGGGCCAACGTCCTGACTTTC. The chain uses TRBV5-1 and TRBJ2-6; either TRBD1 or TRBD2 may fit D (6 bases each). Trimming removed 0 bases from V and 2 bases from J, with 9 bases in between. Germline V gene data show CDR1 as SGHRS and CDR2 as YFSETQ. CDR3 length: 16 amino acids.